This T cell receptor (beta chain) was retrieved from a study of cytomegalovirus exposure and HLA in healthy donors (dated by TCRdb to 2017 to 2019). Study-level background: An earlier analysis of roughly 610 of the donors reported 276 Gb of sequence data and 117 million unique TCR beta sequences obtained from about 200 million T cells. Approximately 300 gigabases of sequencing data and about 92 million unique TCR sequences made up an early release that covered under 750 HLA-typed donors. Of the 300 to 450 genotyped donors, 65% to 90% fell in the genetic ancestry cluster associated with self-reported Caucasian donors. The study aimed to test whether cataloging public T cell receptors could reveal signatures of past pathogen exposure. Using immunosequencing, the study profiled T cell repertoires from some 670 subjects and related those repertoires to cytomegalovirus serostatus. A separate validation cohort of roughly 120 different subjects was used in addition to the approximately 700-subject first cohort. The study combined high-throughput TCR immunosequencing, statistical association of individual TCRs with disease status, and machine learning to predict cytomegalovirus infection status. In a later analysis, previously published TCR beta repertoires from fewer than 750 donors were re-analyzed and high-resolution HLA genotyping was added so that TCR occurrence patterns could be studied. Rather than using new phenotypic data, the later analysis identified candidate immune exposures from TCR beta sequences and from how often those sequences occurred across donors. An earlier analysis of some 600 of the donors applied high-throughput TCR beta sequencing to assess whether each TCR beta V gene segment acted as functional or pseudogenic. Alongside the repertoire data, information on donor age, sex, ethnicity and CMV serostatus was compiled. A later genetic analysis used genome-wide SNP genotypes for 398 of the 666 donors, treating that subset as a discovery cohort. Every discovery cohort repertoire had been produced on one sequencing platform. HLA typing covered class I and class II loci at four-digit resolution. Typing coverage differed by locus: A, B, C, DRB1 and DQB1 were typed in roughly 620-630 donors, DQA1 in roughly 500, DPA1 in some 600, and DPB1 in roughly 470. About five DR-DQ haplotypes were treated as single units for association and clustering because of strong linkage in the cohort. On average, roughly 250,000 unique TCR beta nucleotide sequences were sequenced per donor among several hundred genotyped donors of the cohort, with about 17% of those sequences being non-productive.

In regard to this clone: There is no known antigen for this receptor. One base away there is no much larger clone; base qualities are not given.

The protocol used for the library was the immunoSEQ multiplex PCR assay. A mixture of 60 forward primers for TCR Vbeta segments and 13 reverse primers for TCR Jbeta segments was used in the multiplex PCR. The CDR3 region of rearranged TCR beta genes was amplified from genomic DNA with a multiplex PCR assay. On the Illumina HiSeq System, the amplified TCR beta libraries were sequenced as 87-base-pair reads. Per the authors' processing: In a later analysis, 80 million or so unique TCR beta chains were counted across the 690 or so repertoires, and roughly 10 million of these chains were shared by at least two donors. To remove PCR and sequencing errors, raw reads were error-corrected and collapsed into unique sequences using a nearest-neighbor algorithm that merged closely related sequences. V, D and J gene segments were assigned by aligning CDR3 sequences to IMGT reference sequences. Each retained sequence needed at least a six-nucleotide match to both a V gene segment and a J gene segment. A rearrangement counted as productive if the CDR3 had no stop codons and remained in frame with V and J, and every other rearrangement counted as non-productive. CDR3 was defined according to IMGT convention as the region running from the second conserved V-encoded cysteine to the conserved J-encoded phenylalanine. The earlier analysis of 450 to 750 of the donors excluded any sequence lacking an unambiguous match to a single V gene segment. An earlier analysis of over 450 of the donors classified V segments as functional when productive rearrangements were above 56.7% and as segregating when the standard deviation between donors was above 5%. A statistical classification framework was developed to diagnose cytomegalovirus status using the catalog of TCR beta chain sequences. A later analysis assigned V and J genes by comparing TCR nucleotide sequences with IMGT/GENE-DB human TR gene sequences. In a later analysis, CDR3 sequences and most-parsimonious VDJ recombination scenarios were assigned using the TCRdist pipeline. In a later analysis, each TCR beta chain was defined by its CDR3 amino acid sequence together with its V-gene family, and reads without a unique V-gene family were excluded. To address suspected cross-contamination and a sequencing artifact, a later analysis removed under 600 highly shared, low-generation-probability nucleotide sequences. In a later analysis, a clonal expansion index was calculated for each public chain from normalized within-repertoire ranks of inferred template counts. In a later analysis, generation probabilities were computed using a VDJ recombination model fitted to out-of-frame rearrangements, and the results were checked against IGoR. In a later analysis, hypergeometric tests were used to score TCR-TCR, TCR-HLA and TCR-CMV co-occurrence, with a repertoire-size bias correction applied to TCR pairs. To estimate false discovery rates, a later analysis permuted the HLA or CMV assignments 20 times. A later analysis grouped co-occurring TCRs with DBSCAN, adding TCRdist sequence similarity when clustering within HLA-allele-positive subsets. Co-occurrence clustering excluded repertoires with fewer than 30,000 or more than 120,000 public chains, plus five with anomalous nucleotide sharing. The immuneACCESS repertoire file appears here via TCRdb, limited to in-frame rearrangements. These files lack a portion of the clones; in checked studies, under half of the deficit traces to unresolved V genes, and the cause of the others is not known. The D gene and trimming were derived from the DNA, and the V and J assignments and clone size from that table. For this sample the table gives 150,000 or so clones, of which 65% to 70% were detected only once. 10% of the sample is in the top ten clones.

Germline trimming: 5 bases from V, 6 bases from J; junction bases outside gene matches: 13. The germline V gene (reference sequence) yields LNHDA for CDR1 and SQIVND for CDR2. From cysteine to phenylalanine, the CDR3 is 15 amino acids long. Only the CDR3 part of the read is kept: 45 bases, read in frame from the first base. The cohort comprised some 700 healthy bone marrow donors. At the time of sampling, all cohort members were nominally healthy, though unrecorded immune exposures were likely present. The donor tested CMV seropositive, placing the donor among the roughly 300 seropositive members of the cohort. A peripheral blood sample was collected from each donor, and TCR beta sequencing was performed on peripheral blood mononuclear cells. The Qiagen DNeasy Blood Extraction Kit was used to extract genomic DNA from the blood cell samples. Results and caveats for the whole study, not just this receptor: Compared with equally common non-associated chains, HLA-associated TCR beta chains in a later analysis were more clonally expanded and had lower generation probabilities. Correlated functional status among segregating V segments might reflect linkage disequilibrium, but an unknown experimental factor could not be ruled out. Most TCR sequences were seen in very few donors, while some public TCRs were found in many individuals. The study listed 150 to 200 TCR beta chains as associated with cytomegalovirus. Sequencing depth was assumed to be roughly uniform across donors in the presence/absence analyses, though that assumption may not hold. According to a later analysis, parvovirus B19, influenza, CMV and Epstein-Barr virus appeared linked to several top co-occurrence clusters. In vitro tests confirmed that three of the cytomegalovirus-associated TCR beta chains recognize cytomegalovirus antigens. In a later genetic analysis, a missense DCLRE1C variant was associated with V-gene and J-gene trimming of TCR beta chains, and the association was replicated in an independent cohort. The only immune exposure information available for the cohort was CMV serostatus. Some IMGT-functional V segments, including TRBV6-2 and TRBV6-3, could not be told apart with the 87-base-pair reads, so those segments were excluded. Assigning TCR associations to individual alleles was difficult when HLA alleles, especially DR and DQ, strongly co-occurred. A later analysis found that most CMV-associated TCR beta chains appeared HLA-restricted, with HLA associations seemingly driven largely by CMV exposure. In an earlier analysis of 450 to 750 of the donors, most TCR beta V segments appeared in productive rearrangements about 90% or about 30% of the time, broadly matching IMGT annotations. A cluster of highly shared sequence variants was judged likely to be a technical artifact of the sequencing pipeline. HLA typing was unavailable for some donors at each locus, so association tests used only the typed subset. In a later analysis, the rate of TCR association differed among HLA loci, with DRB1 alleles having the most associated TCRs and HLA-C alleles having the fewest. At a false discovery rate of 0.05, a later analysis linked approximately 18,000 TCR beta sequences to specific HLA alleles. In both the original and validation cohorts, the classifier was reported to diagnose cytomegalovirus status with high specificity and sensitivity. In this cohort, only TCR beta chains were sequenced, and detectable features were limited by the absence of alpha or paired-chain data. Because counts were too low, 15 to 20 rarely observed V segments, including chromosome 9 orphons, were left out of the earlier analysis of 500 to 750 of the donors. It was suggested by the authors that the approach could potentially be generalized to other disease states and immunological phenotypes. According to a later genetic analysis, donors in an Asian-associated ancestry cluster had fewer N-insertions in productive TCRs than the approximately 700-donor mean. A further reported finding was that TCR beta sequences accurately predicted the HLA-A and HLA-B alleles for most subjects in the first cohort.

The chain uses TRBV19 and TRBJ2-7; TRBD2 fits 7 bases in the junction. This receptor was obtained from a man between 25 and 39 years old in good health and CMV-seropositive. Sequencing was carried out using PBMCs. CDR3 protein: CASSVTKREIAEQYF. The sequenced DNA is TGTGCCAGTAGTGTTACAAAGCGGGAAATTGCCGAGCAGTACTTC.